This is a list of T cell receptor beta chains from one sample in a study of blood T cell repertoires in COVID-19. Repertoires were generated with immunoSEQ multiplex PCR, while TCRdb's copy carries only in-frame clones and drops some. The sample holds about 250,000 clones, roughly 88% seen once. The sample taken for sequencing was peripheral blood. Every receptor here comes from a woman younger than 45 with active or convalescent COVID-19. CDR3s include the opening cysteine and the closing phenylalanine or tryptophan. D genes are given only for firm matches. A clone size is listed for some rows: how often the clone was seen (once, few, many), or a class if it is expanded.

size | J | D | V | CDR3 | DNA
. | TRBJ2-1 | TRBD1 | TRBV18 | CASSPRGQGAREQFF | TGTGCCAGCTCACCAAGAGGACAGGGGGCGAGAGAGCAGTTCTTC
. | TRBJ1-2 | . | TRBV4-3 | CASSHPGQPNYGYTF | TGCGCCAGCAGCCACCCCGGACAGCCTAACTATGGCTACACCTTC
. | TRBJ2-2 | . | TRBV7-2 | CASSLVRNTGELFF | TGTGCCAGCAGCTTAGTGAGGAACACCGGGGAGCTGTTTTTT
. | TRBJ2-1 | . | TRBV6-1 | CASNSAYEQFF | TGTGCCAGCAATAGTGCCTATGAGCAGTTCTTC
. | TRBJ1-4 | TRBD1 | TRBV2 | CASSEDRGHEKLFF | TGTGCCAGCAGTGAGGACAGGGGGCATGAAAAACTGTTTTTT
. | TRBJ2-1 | TRBD2 | TRBV19 | CASSIAASGGMEQFF | TGTGCCAGTAGTATAGCGGCTAGCGGGGGGATGGAGCAGTTCTTC
. | TRBJ2-5 | . | TRBV28 | CASSQGFPGTQYF | TGTGCCAGCAGCCAGGGGTTCCCGGGGACCCAGTACTTC
. | TRBJ1-1 | . | TRBV7-2 | CASSRTRNTEAFF | TGTGCCAGCAGTCGGACAAGGAACACTGAAGCTTTCTTT
. | TRBJ2-3 | . | TRBV5-1 | CASSLKWGAGTDTQYF | TGCGCCAGCAGCTTGAAGTGGGGCGCGGGCACAGATACGCAGTATTTT
. | TRBJ1-4 | . | TRBV28 | CASSSATNEKLFF | TGTGCCAGCAGTTCAGCAACTAATGAAAAACTGTTTTTT
. | TRBJ2-5 | . | TRBV13 | CASSYEETQYF | TGTGCCAGCAGCTATGAGGAGACCCAGTACTTC
. | TRBJ2-3 | TRBD2 | TRBV11-3 | CASSLGGVTDTQYF | TGTGCCAGCAGCCTGGGAGGGGTTACAGATACGCAGTATTTT
. | TRBJ1-2 | . | TRBV9 | CASSVGQGWGNYGYTF | TGTGCCAGCAGCGTCGGCCAGGGGTGGGGTAACTATGGCTACACCTTC
. | TRBJ1-6 | . | TRBV6-1 | CASSEDRPRSSPLHF | TGTGCCAGCAGTGAAGACAGGCCCCGGAGCTCACCCCTCCACTTT
few | TRBJ2-7 | . | TRBV2 | CASSEAPTEQYF | TGTGCCAGCAGTGAAGCGCCTACTGAGCAGTACTTC
. | TRBJ2-5 | TRBD2 | TRBV6-5 | CASSYSRGGAVKTQYF | TGTGCCAGCAGTTACTCGCGCGGGGGGGCCGTTAAGACCCAGTACTTC
. | TRBJ2-5 | TRBD2 | TRBV5-1 | CASRKGTSGFTQYF | TGCGCCAGCCGTAAAGGGACTAGCGGGTTTACCCAGTACTTC
. | TRBJ1-1 | TRBD1 | TRBV19 | CAIYRGTEAFF | TGTGCCATTTACAGGGGTACTGAAGCTTTCTTT
once | TRBJ2-2 | TRBD2 | TRBV13 | CASSQTSGPYTGELFF | TGTGCCAGCAGTCAAACTAGCGGGCCCTACACCGGGGAGCTGTTTTTT
. | TRBJ2-2 | . | TRBV5-1 | CASSLAVLGADTGELFF | TGCGCCAGCAGCTTGGCCGTATTGGGGGCCGACACCGGGGAGCTGTTTTTT
. | TRBJ1-1 | TRBD1 | TRBV11-2 | CASSPWGQGHSMNTEAFF | TGTGCCAGCAGCCCATGGGGACAGGGTCATTCCATGAACACTGAAGCTTTCTTT
. | TRBJ1-1 | . | TRBV19 | CASTLTQGGNTEAFF | TGTGCCAGTACCCTAACACAGGGTGGGAACACTGAAGCTTTCTTT
. | TRBJ2-3 | TRBD1 | TRBV5-1 | CASSLGTGADTQYF | TGCGCCAGCAGCTTGGGGACAGGGGCCGATACGCAGTATTTT
once | TRBJ2-1 | TRBD1 | TRBV28 | CASSETGFSGPEQFF | TGTGCCAGCAGTGAGACAGGGTTTTCGGGCCCGGAGCAGTTCTTC
. | TRBJ2-2 | . | TRBV7-3 | CASSLGAGELFF | TGTGCCAGCAGCTTAGGGGCAGGGGAGCTGTTTTTT
. | TRBJ1-5 | TRBD1 | TRBV23-1 | CASSQGTVNQPQHF | TGCGCCAGCAGTCAAGGGACAGTGAATCAGCCCCAGCATTTT
. | TRBJ2-1 | TRBD1 | TRBV5-1 | CASSYGTGGNEQFF | TGCGCCAGCAGCTACGGGACAGGGGGGAATGAGCAGTTCTTC
. | TRBJ1-2 | . | TRBV12-3/TRBV12-4 | CASSFGRVGYTF | TGTGCCAGCAGTTTTGGCAGGGTCGGCTACACCTTC
. | TRBJ2-1 | TRBD1 | TRBV27 | CASSQTGVYNEQFF | TGTGCCAGCAGCCAGACAGGGGTTTACAATGAGCAGTTCTTC
. | TRBJ1-5 | . | TRBV6-2/TRBV6-3 | CASSARGGGNQPQHF | TGTGCCAGCAGCGCGAGGGGGGGCGGCAATCAGCCCCAGCATTTT
once | TRBJ2-5 | TRBD1 | TRBV2 | CASRPTGQETQYF | TGTGCCAGCAGACCGACAGGGCAAGAGACCCAGTACTTC
. | TRBJ2-1 | . | TRBV19 | CASSREYNEQFF | TGTGCCAGTAGCCGCGAATACAATGAGCAGTTCTTC
. | TRBJ1-2 | TRBD1 | TRBV7-2 | CASSRSPGEGAVYGYTF | TGTGCCAGCAGCCGCTCCCCCGGAGAGGGGGCAGTTTATGGCTACACCTTC
. | TRBJ1-1 | . | TRBV5-4 | CASSRRDTEAFF | TGTGCCAGCAGCCGGCGGGACACTGAAGCTTTCTTT
once | TRBJ2-1 | TRBD1 | TRBV2 | CASSAPGQAYNEQFF | TGTGCCAGCAGTGCACCGGGACAGGCTTACAATGAGCAGTTCTTC
. | TRBJ1-5 | TRBD1 | TRBV27 | CASSLSTGGTLWPQHF | TGTGCCAGCAGTTTATCGACAGGGGGCACCTTGTGGCCCCAGCATTTT
. | TRBJ1-2 | . | TRBV7-8 | CASSWTPPPTGAYGYTF | TGTGCCAGCAGCTGGACTCCACCCCCCACGGGAGCCTATGGCTACACCTTC
. | TRBJ2-1 | TRBD1 | TRBV18 | CASSMDRVNEQFF | TGTGCCAGCTCAATGGACAGGGTGAATGAGCAGTTCTTC
. | TRBJ1-3 | . | TRBV5-1 | CASSLVGLGNTIYF | TGCGCCAGCAGCTTGGTGGGACTAGGAAACACCATATATTTT
. | TRBJ2-3 | TRBD2 | TRBV5-1 | CASSRTSGGTITDTQYF | TGCGCCAGCAGCCGGACTAGCGGGGGGACAATCACAGATACGCAGTATTTT
. | TRBJ1-5 | TRBD1 | TRBV18 | CASSQGTGGNQPQHF | TGTGCCAGCTCACAAGGCACAGGGGGCAATCAGCCCCAGCATTTT
once | TRBJ1-2 | . | TRBV6-5 | CASRLNSNYGYTF | TGTGCCAGTCGATTGAACTCTAACTATGGCTACACCTTC
few | TRBJ1-2 | . | TRBV24-1 | CATSDQGKSGYTF | TGTGCCACCAGTGATCAGGGAAAGTCGGGCTACACCTTC
. | TRBJ1-6 | TRBD1 | TRBV7-8 | CASSLPGQGRTPLHF | TGTGCCAGCAGCTTACCGGGACAGGGAAGGACCCCCCTCCACTTT
. | TRBJ1-1 | TRBD1 | TRBV30 | CAWSVNRGNTEAFF | TGTGCCTGGAGTGTAAACAGGGGGAACACTGAAGCTTTCTTT
. | TRBJ2-1 | . | TRBV7-8 | CASRPDPSGNEQFF | TGTGCCAGCAGGCCCGACCCCAGCGGGAATGAGCAGTTCTTC
once | TRBJ1-5 | TRBD1 | TRBV19 | CASSVGQGNQPQHF | TGTGCCAGTAGCGTCGGACAGGGAAATCAGCCCCAGCATTTT